This T cell receptor (beta chain) stems from a study of brain T cells in children with intractable seizures (dated by TCRdb to 2020 to 2023). Concerning the study at large: As a first screen for immune gene transcripts, resected brain tissue from roughly 57 pediatric epilepsy surgery cases was run on a NanoString immunology panel. Among the approximately 12 selected surgery cases, pre-surgery blood was additionally sequenced for eight, leaving four cases with brain tissue only.

The immunoSEQ assay was applied to genomic DNA to generate the TCR beta chain sequences. Processing in the source paper ran as follows. CDR3 sequences that did not begin with the conserved framework cysteine at position 104 were removed manually. To get clonality, the normalized Shannon's Diversity Index was subtracted from one, giving values from 0 (maximal diversity) to 1 (oligoclonal). Chi-squared comparison-of-proportions tests were used to check whether the frequency of the same CDR3 differed between samples, for example brain versus blood. Public clonotypes were identified through searches of immuneACCESS, and similarity to known antiviral clonotypes was evaluated with the VDJdb browser. The table was pulled from immuneACCESS by TCRdb, which kept in-frame rearrangements only. Such tables lose some clones; where checked, under half of the loss comes from unresolved V genes, and the rest has no known cause. V and J calls and clone size are copied from that table; D and trimming were computed from the DNA. This sample lists about 22,000 clones; around 94% were detected once. Under 7.5% of the sample goes to the ten largest clones.

On the study overall, not on this receptor specifically: Viral specificity was inferred solely from CDR3 sequence similarity, and the HCMV serostatus of the patients was not known. Because sequencing depth was different between pre-surgery and post-surgery blood, clones absent from the pre-surgery sample may reflect undersampling.

According to the study, the label for this sample's time point signals: resected brain tissue, or blood drawn just prior to surgery. The surgery cases with the highest brain T cell transcript signatures were chosen for TCR beta chain sequencing of brain tissue, and also of blood when blood was available. Patients had been treated with at least one anti-epileptic drug before surgery. The TCR-sequenced patients were children whose drug-resistant epilepsy was caused by tuberous sclerosis complex, focal cortical dysplasia, Rasmussen encephalitis or hemimegalencephaly. The blood samples were collected right before the epilepsy surgery. Bulk genomic DNA was extracted from unsorted brain tissue and whole blood with the Monarch genomic DNA purification kit. With respect to this clone: Its antigen is unknown. No quality values exist for individual bases; no much larger clone is one base distant.

The germline V gene sets CDR1 to ENHRY and CDR2 to SYGVKD. Trimming removed 2 bases from V and 5 bases from J, leaving 13 bases between the germline ends. The CDR3, cysteine through phenylalanine, is 14 amino acids long. The retained sequence is limited to the CDR3, 42 bases, with the frame set at the first base. This specimen was peripheral blood, taken at surgery. The sequence derives from a boy between 10 and 17 years old with focal cortical dysplasia and intractable seizures. The rearranged chain carries TRBV10-3 and TRBJ2-7; 5 matching bases give a weak D call of TRBD2. CDR3 protein: CAISESVSGDEQYF. The bases read TGTGCCATCAGTGAGAGCGTGTCCGGGGACGAGCAGTACTTC.